This T cell receptor (beta chain) was captured in a study of T-cell reconstitution after alpha-beta-depleted transplantation in children. Broader study findings: The study reportedly traced alpha-beta T cells about two months after transplant to several hundred expanded graft clones. Surviving recipient T cells and thymic progenitors underlay high day-60 TCRbeta diversity in some patients.

The germline gives CDR1 MDHEN, CDR2 SYDVKM. The CDR3 runs to 16 residues. V lost 5 bases to trimming and J lost 5 bases, with 22 bases between them. This clonotype was seen only a few times. Its antigen is not known. The authors prepared the TCRbeta library with unique molecular identifiers. TCRdb redid the calling of the PCR reads with MiXCR, one entry per CDR3 protein. Seen here are around 960,000 distinct CDR3 sequences, around 30% observed once, and the top ten hold approximately 30%. Source: PBMCs, mostly from graft donor cells, taken 360 days after TCRalphabeta/CD19-depleted stem cell transplant. The rearrangement uses TRBV28 and TRBJ2-7, with D possibly matching TRBD1 (7 bases). The source of this sequence is a boy under three years old who had a stem cell transplant for SCID, so the T cells may come from the graft donor. This chain's CDR3 is CASSRGTAPWGDEQYF. The DNA of the CDR3 is TGTGCCAGCAGTCGCGGGACAGCCCCTTGGGGCGACGAGCAGTACTTC.